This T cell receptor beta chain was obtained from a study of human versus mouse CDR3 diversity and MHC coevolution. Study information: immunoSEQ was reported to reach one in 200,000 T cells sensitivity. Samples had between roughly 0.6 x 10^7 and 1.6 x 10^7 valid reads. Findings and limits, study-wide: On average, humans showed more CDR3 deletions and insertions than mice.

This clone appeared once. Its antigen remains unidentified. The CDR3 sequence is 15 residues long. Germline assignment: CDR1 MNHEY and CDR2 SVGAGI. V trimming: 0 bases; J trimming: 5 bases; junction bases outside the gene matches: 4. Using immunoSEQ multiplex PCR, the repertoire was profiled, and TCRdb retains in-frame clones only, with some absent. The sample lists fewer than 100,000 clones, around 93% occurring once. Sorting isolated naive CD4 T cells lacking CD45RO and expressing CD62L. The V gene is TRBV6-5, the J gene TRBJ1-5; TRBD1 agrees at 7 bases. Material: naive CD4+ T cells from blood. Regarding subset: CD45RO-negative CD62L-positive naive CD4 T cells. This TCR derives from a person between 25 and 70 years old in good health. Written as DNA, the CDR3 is TGTGCCAGCAGTTACTCTGGGACAGACCATCAGCCCCAGCATTTT. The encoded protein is CASSYSGTDHQPQHF.